The subject of this entry is one TCR beta chain. Its specific antigen is unknown. Compared with germline, one end of the junction differs, possibly owing to a read error. Blood RNA was extracted from unsorted whole blood with TRIzol reagent; germline DNA came from the DNeasy Blood & Tissue kit. At the time of sampling, the patients had chronic HBV infection and had not received any treatment. Before surgery, approximately 3.8 milliliters of peripheral blood were collected into K2EDTA tubes. The sample comes from a study of tumor-infiltrating lymphocytes in primary liver carcinoma (dated by TCRdb to about 2017). Study-wide context: Between November 2015 and March 2016, 4 or 5 patients in China with histopathologically diagnosed primary liver carcinoma had surgical resection. The tumors of the five patients were staged as T1-T3 N0M0, with maximum diameters ranging from roughly 4.2 to 10 cm. The study combined TCRbeta repertoire sequencing, expression microarrays and whole-exome sequencing across five regions of each liver tumor, with adjacent normal tissue and blood. Repertoires from technical replicates were highly reproducible, with mean shared-clone rates about 0.88 and correlation coefficients above 0.98. Each sample produced about 3.65 to 7.5 million productive TCRbeta reads, and read depth showed no significant difference between tissue types. TCRbeta repertoire sequencing covered about 35 specimens from 5 patients: about 25 tumor regions, 5 adjacent noncancerous liver tissues and 5 peripheral blood samples. Hepatocellular carcinoma (four) or combined HCC and intrahepatic cholangiocarcinoma (one) was present in the five patients, who were three men and two women aged 30 to 69 years. The research as a whole found: Consistent with antigen-driven expansion, pairs of tumor regions showed higher repertoire overlap (mean roughly 36%) than either tumor-adjacent pairs (around 17%) or tumor-blood pairs (roughly 14%). Only five or six patients were included in the study, and the authors note that the findings should be validated in a larger study. Compared with blood, tumors had a significantly larger share of the repertoire taken up by the top 250 clones (p = 0.039). Since the samples were bulk and unsorted, there was no way to compare CD4+ and CD8+ T cell repertoires. Only the TCR beta chain was sequenced, which likely underestimates true repertoire diversity because unpaired alpha chains were not captured.

The CDR3 sequence holds 15 residues, the cysteine and phenylalanine included. Only the CDR3 DNA stays, 45 bases, in frame from base 1. The CDR1 and CDR2 encoded by the germline V gene are MNHEY and SVGAGI. TCRbeta-specific cDNA was reverse-transcribed from 500 to 550 ng total RNA using a constant-region primer and ProtoScript II reverse transcriptase. Three nested multiplex PCR rounds, following a slightly modified ARM-PCR procedure, were used to build the TCRbeta libraries. Each of the first two PCR rounds ran for 10 cycles and used multiplex TRBV1-TRBV30 forward primers together with a Cbeta reverse primer. Sample barcodes and Illumina adapters were added in a final 25-cycle PCR with Deep VentR polymerase. Before sequencing, amplicons between 200 and 500 bp were purified from gel using a QIAquick gel extraction kit. TCRbeta amplicons were sequenced on an Illumina HiSeq 2500 with 250-bp paired-end reads. Processing in the source paper ran as follows. Reads were quality-trimmed with Trimmomatic v0.33, and paired reads were merged with FLASH v1.2.11 to recover full CDR3 sequences. MiGEC v1.2.1b assigned V, D and J germline segments to the rearranged TCRbeta sequences. Clonotype statistics and Shannon-Wiener diversity indices were calculated with VDJtools v1.0.0. Except for diversity analysis, only the 250 most abundant clonotypes of each sample were used in subsequent analyses to reduce sampling bias. In-frame beta chains were kept once TCRdb had trimmed the public reads at Q25 with fastp and called clones with MiXCR. A single entry per CDR3 protein holds the most common genes and DNA from its merged rows. None of the V and J calls come from the authors' own analysis; TCRdb made them. Across this sample there are approximately 330,000 distinct CDR3 sequences, with 65% seen only once. The ten largest clones represent roughly 6.5% of the sample.

The V and J genes are TRBV6-5 and TRBJ2-7, and 11 junction bases match TRBD1. The sample consisted of peripheral blood. This sequence originates from a man aged 35-49 years with primary liver carcinoma and hepatitis B virus infection. CDR3 protein: CAGSYGTGGPNEQYF. The DNA sequence is given as TGTGCCGGCAGTTACGGGACAGGGGGTCCGAACGAGCAGTACTTC.